This is a list of T cell receptor beta chains from one sample in a study of neoadjuvant nivolumab and ipilimumab in lung cancer. Assay used: immunoSEQ multiplex PCR; TCRdb lists only in-frame clones, some missing. The table includes approximately 40,000 clones, approximately 89% detected once. The sequencing used peripheral blood, collected before neoadjuvant nivolumab, alone or with ipilimumab. The source of these receptors is an adult with non-small cell lung cancer. CDR3s include the opening cysteine and the closing phenylalanine or tryptophan. Fields, in order: D gene, clone size, V gene, J gene, CDR3 protein, CDR3 DNA. A D gene is named only where the DNA matches it firmly. Clone size is shown for a subset of rows, as once, few, many or a class of expanded clone.

>TRBD2|.|TRBV7-3|TRBJ2-1
CASSASLAGADEQFF
TGTGCCAGCTCAGCTTCGCTAGCGGGAGCCGATGAGCAGTTCTTC
>.|.|TRBV7-9|TRBJ2-1
CASSLPESRKQFF
TGTGCCAGCAGCTTACCGGAGTCGAGGAAGCAGTTCTTC
>.|.|TRBV9|TRBJ1-1
CASGGENTEAFF
TGTGCCAGCGGGGGGGAAAACACTGAAGCTTTCTTT
>TRBD2|.|TRBV6-5|TRBJ2-7
CASSYGTSGVSYEQYF
TGTGCCAGCAGTTACGGGACTAGCGGGGTATCCTACGAGCAGTACTTC
>.|.|TRBV5-4|TRBJ1-2
CASSLETNYGYTF
TGTGCCAGCAGCTTGGAAACTAACTATGGCTACACCTTC
>.|.|TRBV28|TRBJ2-7
CASRPGQNYEQYF
TGTGCCAGCCGCCCGGGACAAAACTACGAGCAGTACTTC
>.|.|TRBV6-4|TRBJ2-5
CASSDKETQYF
TGTGCCAGCAGTGACAAAGAGACCCAGTACTTC
>.|once|TRBV11-3|TRBJ2-2
CASTATGELFF
TGTGCCAGTACAGCCACCGGGGAGCTGTTTTTT
>TRBD1|.|TRBV6-1|TRBJ2-5
CASSGTGGQETQYF
TGTGCCAGCAGTGGAACAGGGGGCCAGGAGACCCAGTACTTC
>.|.|TRBV28|TRBJ2-7
CASSWTILSYEQYF
TGTGCCAGCAGTTGGACTATCCTTTCCTACGAGCAGTACTTC
>.|.|TRBV7-3|TRBJ2-7
CASSLCEQYF
TGTGCCAGCAGCTTATGCGAGCAGTACTTC
>TRBD2|.|TRBV28|TRBJ2-3
CASSTIRLAGGVSSTDTQYF
TGTGCCAGCAGTACGATAAGACTAGCGGGAGGGGTCAGTAGCACAGATACGCAGTATTTT